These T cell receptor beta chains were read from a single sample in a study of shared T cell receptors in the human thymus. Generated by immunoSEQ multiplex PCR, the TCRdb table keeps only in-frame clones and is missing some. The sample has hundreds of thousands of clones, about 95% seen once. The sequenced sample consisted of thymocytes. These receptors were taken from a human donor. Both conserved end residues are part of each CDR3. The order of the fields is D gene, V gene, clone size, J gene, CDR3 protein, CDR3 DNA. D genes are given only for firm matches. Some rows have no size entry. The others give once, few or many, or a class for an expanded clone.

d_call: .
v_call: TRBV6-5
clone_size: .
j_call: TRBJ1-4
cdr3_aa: CASSYGRRGSEKLFF
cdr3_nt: TGTGCCAGCAGTTACGGTCGCAGGGGAAGTGAAAAACTGTTTTTT

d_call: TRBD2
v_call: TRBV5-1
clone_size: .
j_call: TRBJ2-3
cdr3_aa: CASSLEGGPRGADTQYF
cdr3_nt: TGCGCCAGCAGCTTGGAGGGAGGGCCCCGAGGGGCTGATACGCAGTATTTT

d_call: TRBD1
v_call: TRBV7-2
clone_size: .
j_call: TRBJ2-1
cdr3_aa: CASSPRTGGLSYNEQFF
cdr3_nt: TGTGCCAGCAGCCCCCGGACAGGGGGTTTGTCCTACAATGAGCAGTTCTTC

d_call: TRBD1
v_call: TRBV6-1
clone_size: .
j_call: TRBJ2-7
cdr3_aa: CASSAQGTGYEQYF
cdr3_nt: TGTGCCAGCAGTGCTCAGGGGACAGGCTACGAGCAGTACTTC

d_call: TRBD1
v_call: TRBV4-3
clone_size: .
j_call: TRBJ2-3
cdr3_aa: CASSQVRDRDPQYF
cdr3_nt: TGCGCCAGCAGCCAAGTAAGAGACAGGGACCCGCAGTATTTT

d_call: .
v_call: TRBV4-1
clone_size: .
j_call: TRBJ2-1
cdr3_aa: CASSQEEIHEQFF
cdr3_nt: TGCGCCAGCAGCCAAGAAGAGATCCATGAGCAGTTCTTC

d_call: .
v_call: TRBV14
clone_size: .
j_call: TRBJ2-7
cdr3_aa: CASSQGLDRGSYEQYF
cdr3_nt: TGTGCCAGCAGCCAAGGCTTAGATAGGGGGTCATACGAGCAGTACTTC

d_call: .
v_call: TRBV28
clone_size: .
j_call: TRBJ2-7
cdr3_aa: CASSLYGGGRSSYEQYF
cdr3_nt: TGTGCCAGCAGTTTATACGGGGGTGGACGGAGCTCCTACGAGCAGTACTTC

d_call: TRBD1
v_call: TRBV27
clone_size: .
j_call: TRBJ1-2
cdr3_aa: CASSLSGQGAGGYTF
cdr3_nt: TGTGCCAGCAGTTTATCAGGGCAGGGGGCCGGTGGCTACACCTTC

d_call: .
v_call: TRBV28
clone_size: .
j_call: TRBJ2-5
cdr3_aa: CASSKNGQFQETQYF
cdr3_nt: TGTGCCAGCAGCAAGAATGGACAGTTCCAAGAGACCCAGTACTTC

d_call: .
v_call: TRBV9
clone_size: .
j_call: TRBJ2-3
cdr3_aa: CASSGRQTPVSTDTQYF
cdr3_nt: TGTGCCAGCAGCGGTCGACAGACACCTGTTAGCACAGATACGCAGTATTTT

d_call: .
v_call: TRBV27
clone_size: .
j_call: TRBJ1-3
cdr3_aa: CASSPQGIGNTIYF
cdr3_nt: TGTGCCAGCAGCCCTCAGGGTATTGGAAACACCATATATTTT

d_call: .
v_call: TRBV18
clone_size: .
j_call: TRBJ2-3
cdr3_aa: CASSPEGSDSSTDTQYF
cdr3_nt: TGTGCCAGCTCACCCGAGGGATCGGACAGTAGCACAGATACGCAGTATTTT

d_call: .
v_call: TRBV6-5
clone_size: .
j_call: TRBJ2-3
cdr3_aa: CASSYRGPETDTQYF
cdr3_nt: TGTGCCAGCAGTTACCGCGGGCCTGAGACAGATACGCAGTATTTT

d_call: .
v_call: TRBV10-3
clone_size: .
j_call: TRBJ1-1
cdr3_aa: CAIRPEGTEAFF
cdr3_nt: TGTGCCATCAGGCCTGAGGGCACTGAAGCTTTCTTT

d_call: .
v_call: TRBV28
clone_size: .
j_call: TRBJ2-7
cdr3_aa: CASSQGGSGAYEQYF
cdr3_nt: TGTGCCAGCAGCCAGGGGGGTAGCGGGGCCTACGAGCAGTACTTC

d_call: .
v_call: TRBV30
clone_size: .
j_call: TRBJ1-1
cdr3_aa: CAWKPPQEIMNTEAFF
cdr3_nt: TGTGCCTGGAAACCCCCCCAAGAAATTATGAACACTGAAGCTTTCTTT

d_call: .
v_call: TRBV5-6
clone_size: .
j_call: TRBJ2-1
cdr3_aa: CASSLSGGRAYNEQFF
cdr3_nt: TGTGCCAGCAGCTTGAGTGGGGGACGGGCCTACAATGAGCAGTTCTTC

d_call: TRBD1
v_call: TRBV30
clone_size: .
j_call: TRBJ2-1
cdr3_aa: CAWSPGQGVWRSSYNEQFF
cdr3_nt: TGTGCCTGGAGCCCAGGACAGGGAGTTTGGCGGAGCTCCTACAATGAGCAGTTCTTC

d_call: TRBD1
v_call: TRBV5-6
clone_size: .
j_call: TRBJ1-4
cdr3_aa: CASSFQGAGNEKLFF
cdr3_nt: TGTGCCAGCAGCTTTCAGGGGGCCGGGAATGAAAAACTGTTTTTT

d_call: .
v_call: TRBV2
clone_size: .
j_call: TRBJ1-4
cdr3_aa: CASNQSSTATNEKLFF
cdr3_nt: TGTGCCAGTAACCAATCGTCGACTGCAACTAATGAAAAACTGTTTTTT

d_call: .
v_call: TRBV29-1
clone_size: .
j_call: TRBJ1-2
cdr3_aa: CSVVHHRPHRAPNYGYTF
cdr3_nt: TGCAGCGTTGTTCATCACCGTCCTCACAGGGCCCCCAATTATGGCTACACCTTC

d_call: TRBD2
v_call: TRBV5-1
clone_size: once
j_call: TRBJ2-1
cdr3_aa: CASRGVAGGPGNEQFF
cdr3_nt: TGCGCCTCCCGCGGGGTAGCGGGAGGGCCGGGGAATGAGCAGTTCTTC

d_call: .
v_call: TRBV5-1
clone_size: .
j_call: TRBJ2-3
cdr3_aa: CASSSTRRHTDTQYF
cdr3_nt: TGCGCCAGCAGCTCCACTAGACGACACACAGATACGCAGTATTTT

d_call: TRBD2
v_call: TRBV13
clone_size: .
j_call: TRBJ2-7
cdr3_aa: CASSSSGRGDEQYF
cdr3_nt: TGTGCCAGCAGCTCTTCGGGGAGGGGTGACGAGCAGTACTTC

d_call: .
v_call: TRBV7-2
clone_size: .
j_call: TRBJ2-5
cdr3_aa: CASPTPTSGFIETQYF
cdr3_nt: TGTGCCAGCCCCACGCCCACAAGCGGGTTTATAGAGACCCAGTACTTC

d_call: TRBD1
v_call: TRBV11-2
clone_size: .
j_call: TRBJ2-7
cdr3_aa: CASSPDRRWSYEQYF
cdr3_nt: TGTGCCAGCAGCCCGGACAGGAGATGGTCCTACGAGCAGTACTTC

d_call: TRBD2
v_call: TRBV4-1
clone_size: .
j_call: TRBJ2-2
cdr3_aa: CASSQLGGAINTGELFF
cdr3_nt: TGCGCCAGCAGCCAGCTGGGAGGGGCGATCAACACCGGGGAGCTGTTTTTT

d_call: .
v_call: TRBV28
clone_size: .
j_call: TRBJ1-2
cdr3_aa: CASSFVSVDPYGYTF
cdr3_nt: TGTGCCAGCAGTTTTGTCTCTGTAGATCCCTATGGCTACACCTTC

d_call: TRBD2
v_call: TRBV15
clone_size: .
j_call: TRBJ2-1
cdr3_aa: CATSREALLLAESSYNEQFF
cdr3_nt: TGTGCCACCAGCAGAGAAGCCCTTCTACTAGCGGAGAGCTCCTACAATGAGCAGTTCTTC

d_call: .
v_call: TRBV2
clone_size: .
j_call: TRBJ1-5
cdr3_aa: CASRGARADRYQPQHF
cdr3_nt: TGTGCCAGCAGGGGGGCCAGGGCAGATCGATATCAGCCCCAGCATTTT

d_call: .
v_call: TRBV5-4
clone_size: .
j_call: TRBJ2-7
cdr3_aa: CASSFETRTASYEQYF
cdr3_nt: TGTGCCAGCAGCTTCGAAACCCGGACAGCCTCCTACGAGCAGTACTTC

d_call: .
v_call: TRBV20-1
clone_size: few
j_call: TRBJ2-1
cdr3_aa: CSASNEQFF
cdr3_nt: TGCAGTGCTAGCAATGAGCAGTTCTTC

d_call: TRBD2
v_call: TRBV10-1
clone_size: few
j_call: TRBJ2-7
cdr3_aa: CASRLALLYEQYF
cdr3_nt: TGCGCCAGCCGACTAGCGCTACTCTACGAGCAGTACTTC

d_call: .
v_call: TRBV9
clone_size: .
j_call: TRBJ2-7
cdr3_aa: CASSPGLGGHEQYF
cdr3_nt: TGTGCCAGCAGCCCTGGGTTGGGCGGGCACGAGCAGTACTTC

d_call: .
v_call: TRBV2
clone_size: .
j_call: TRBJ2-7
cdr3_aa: CASSDPGPPYEQYF
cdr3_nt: TGTGCCAGCAGTGACCCGGGGCCCCCCTACGAGCAGTACTTC

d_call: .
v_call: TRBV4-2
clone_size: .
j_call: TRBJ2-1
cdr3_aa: CASSPMGPYNEQFF
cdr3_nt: TGTGCCAGCAGCCCAATGGGACCTTACAATGAGCAGTTCTTC

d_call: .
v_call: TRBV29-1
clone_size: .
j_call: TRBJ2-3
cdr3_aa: CSVGAYSGTAPRGTQYF
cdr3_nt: TGCAGCGTTGGGGCATATAGCGGGACAGCACCCCGGGGTACGCAGTATTTT

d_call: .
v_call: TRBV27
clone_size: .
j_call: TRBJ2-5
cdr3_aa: CASSLSWPEQGSQETQYF
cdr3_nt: TGTGCCAGCAGTTTATCATGGCCGGAGCAGGGAAGCCAAGAGACCCAGTACTTC

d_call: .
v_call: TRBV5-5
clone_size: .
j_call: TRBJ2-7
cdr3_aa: CASERQYSYEQYF
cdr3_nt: TGTGCCAGCGAACGACAGTACTCCTACGAGCAGTACTTC

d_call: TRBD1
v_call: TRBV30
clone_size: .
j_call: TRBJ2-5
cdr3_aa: CAWSLVRTGGGETQYF
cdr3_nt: TGTGCCTGGAGCCTAGTCCGGACAGGGGGGGGAGAGACCCAGTACTTC

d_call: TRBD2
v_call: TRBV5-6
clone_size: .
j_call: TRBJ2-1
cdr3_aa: CASSLDRDYAYNEQFF
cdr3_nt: TGTGCCAGCAGCTTAGACCGGGACTACGCCTACAATGAGCAGTTCTTC

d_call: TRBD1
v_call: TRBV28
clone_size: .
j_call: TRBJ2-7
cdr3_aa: CASRDRGHEQYF
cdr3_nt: TGTGCCAGCAGGGACAGGGGCCACGAGCAGTACTTC

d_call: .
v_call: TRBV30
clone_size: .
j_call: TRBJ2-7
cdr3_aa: CAWSESLRDPYEQYF
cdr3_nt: TGTGCCTGGAGCGAGTCCCTCCGGGACCCCTACGAGCAGTACTTC

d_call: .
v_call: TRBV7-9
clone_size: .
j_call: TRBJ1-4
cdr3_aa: CASSFRTRERIEKLFF
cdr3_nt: TGTGCCAGCAGCTTCAGGACCCGGGAGAGGATTGAAAAACTGTTTTTT

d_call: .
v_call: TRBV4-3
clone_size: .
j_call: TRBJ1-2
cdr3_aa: CASSQESPGRHYGYTF
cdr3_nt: TGCGCCAGCAGCCAAGAATCCCCAGGAAGGCACTATGGCTACACCTTC

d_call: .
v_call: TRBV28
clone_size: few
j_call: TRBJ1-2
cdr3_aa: CASTRLLNYGYTF
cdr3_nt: TGTGCCAGCACGCGGCTGCTAAACTATGGCTACACCTTC

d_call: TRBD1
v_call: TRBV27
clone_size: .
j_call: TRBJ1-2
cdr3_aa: CASILRQGESYGYTF
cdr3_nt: TGTGCCAGCATTCTACGACAGGGGGAGTCGTATGGCTACACCTTC

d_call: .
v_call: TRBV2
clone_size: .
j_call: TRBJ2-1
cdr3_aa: CATHLTGSSYNEQFF
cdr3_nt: TGTGCCACCCACCTCACCGGGAGCTCCTACAATGAGCAGTTCTTC

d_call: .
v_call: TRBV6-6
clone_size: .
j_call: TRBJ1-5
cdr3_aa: CASSYSVSPYQPQHF
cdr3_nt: TGTGCCAGCAGTTACTCCGTGAGTCCGTACCAGCCCCAGCATTTT

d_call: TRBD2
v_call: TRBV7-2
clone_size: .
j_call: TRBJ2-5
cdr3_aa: CASSLRRTSGRGGETQYF
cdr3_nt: TGTGCCAGCAGCTTAAGGCGGACTAGCGGGAGAGGAGGAGAGACCCAGTACTTC

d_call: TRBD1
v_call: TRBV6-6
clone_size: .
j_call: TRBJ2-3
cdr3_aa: CATTGDRTDTQYF
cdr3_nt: TGTGCCACAACAGGGGATCGCACAGATACGCAGTATTTT

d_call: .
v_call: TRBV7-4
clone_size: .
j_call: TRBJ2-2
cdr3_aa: CASSLGAGIKTGELFF
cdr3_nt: TGTGCCAGCAGCTTAGGGGCTGGGATCAAGACCGGGGAGCTGTTTTTT